This TCR beta chain came from a study of cytomegalovirus exposure and HLA in healthy donors. Whole-study findings and limits: Upon later analysis, HLA-associated TCR beta chains proved more clonally expanded than other, equally common chains. Most TCR sequences were rare, but some public TCRs occurred in many donors. Across all donors, roughly uniform sequencing depth was an assumption of the presence/absence analyses.

Trimming cost V 1 base and J 4 bases, with 10 bases left between them. The CDR3 consists of 13 residues. The germline CDR1 and CDR2 sequences are SQVTM and ANQGSEA. In the case of this clone: Its specificity is unknown.

Vbeta (60) and Jbeta (13) primers were used in the PCR. Assay used: immunoSEQ multiplex PCR; TCRdb lists only in-frame clones, some missing. The data contain some 140,000 clones, approximately 79% of them singletons. Sequenced input: PBMCs. The source is a woman between 45 and 65 years old in good health and CMV-seropositive. The chain employs TRBV29-1 and TRBJ2-5; the D gene is possibly TRBD1 (6 bases). The CDR3 spells CSVEGQGRETQYF. The CDR3 DNA reads as TGCAGCGTTGAAGGGCAGGGGAGAGAGACCCAGTACTTC.